What follows are 32 T cell receptor beta chains derived from one specimen sequenced in a study of blood T cell repertoires in COVID-19. Clones were sequenced by immunoSEQ multiplex PCR, and TCRdb holds only the in-frame ones, with some missing. The sample includes around 170,000 clones, around 83% seen only once; the top ten take under 10%. The sample consisted of peripheral blood. These receptors were obtained from a woman aged 70-85 years with COVID-19, enrolled during active disease.

This clone was observed a few times. The chain recombines TRBV28 with TRBJ2-7; tentatively, D is TRBD1 (6 bases). In germline, CDR1 is MDHEN, CDR2 SYDVKM. V gave up 7 bases and J gave up 0 bases, with 10 bases separating them. The CDR3 has 13 amino acids. CDR3 amino acids: CASKRQDSYEQYF. The CDR3 nucleotides read TGTGCCAGCAAACGACAGGACTCCTACGAGCAGTACTTC. Complete variable domain (other parts from reference TRBV28 and TRBJ2-7): DVKVTQSSRYLVKRTGEKVFLECVQDMDHENMFWYRQDPGLGLRLIYFSYDVKMKEKGDIPEGYSVSREKKERFSLILESASTNQTSMYLCASKRQDSYEQYFGPGTRLTVT.

The rearrangement joins TRBV4-2 to TRBJ2-7, with D possibly TRBD1 on 6 matching bases. The CDR3 runs to 16 residues. Germline loops: CDR1 LGHNA, CDR2 YNFKEQ. The ends were cut back, 1 base at V and 0 bases at J, with 13 bases in the middle. This chain's CDR3 is CASSQGTGTSSYEQYF. The CDR3 region has the DNA TGTGCCAGCAGCCAAGGAACAGGGACGAGCTCCTACGAGCAGTACTTC.

The CDR3 nucleotides read TGTGCCAGTAGAGACAGGGGGGGGACAGATACGCAGTATTTT. It specifies CASRDRGGTDTQYF. The chain has TRBV19 and TRBJ2-3; 9 nucleotides align to TRBD1. V was clipped by 6 bases and J by 3 bases; unmatched bases: 4. The CDR3 is made up of 14 amino acids. Germline V CDR1 and CDR2: LNHDA, SQIVND (reference sequence).

Of note for this clone: At one end the junction does not follow the germline gene, possibly because of a read error. The rearrangement uses TRBV7-2 and TRBJ2-1, with D hard to call. The CDR3 length is 14 residues. In germline, CDR1 is SGHTA, CDR2 FQGNSA. The CDR3 nucleotides are TGTGCCAGCAGCCTAGGGTACTCCAACAATGAGCAGTTCTTC. Translated: CASSLGYSNNEQFF.

This clone was recorded only once. The chain links TRBV28 to TRBJ2-2, with 9 bases that match TRBD2. CDR1 is MDHEN and CDR2 is SYDVKM in the germline V gene. V shed 7 bases, J shed 5 bases, and the junction held 5 bases outside the gene matches. There are 14 residues in the CDR3. Here the CDR3 DNA reads TGTGCCAGCACGGGTAGCGGGAGTACCGGGGAGCTGTTTTTT. This gives the protein CASTGSGSTGELFF.

A single count supports this clone. Other DNA variants within this sample encode the same CDR3. The chain has TRBV5-8 and TRBJ2-1; TRBD2 might be the D (6 bases). The CDR3 is made up of 14 amino acids. Germline V gene sequence: CDR1 SGHTS, CDR2 YDEGEE. The V end lost 2 bases, the J end lost 4 bases, and 10 bases lay between the germline ends. The CDR3 sequence is CASSFGGTYNEQFF. In DNA, the CDR3 is TGTGCCAGCAGCTTTGGAGGGACTTACAATGAGCAGTTCTTC.

The genes are TRBV11-2 and TRBJ2-1; 8 positions match TRBD2. The germline gives CDR1 SGHAT, CDR2 FQNNGV. The CDR3 runs to 15 residues. The V and J ends lost 7 bases and 8 bases, in that order; junction bases with no gene match: 13. CDR3 bases: TGTGCCAGCAATCGGAGAAGCGGGAGTGAGGATGAGCAGTTCTTC. Encoded protein: CASNRRSGSEDEQFF. Full variable domain (outside the CDR3, taken from reference TRBV11-2 and TRBJ2-1): EAGVAQSPRYKIIEKRQSVAFWCNPISGHATLYWYQQILGQGPKLLIQFQNNGVVDDSQLPKDRFSAERLKGVDSTLKIQPAKLEDSAVYLCASNRRSGSEDEQFFGPGTRLTVL.

This clone is a singleton in its sample. The DNA for the CDR3 is TGTGCCACTGGAACCGACAGGGGATCCAATCAGCCCCAGCATTTT. Its protein product is CATGTDRGSNQPQHF. J is TRBJ1-5 and V is TRBV10-3, with TRBD1 identical over 8 bases. The germline V gene encodes CDR1 ENHRY and CDR2 SYGVKD. V was clipped by 10 bases and J by 3 bases; unmatched bases: 11. CDR3 length equals 15 residues.

V gene TRBV11-3 combines with J gene TRBJ2-1, with TRBD2 identical over 10 bases. Unmatched junction bases numbered 7, after V lost 4 bases and J lost 1 base. This CDR3 is built from 17 residues. CDR1 is SGHNT, CDR2 YENEEA, per germline. CDR3 nucleotide sequence: TGTGCCAGCAGCTCGAAGCGGGAGGGCCCTTCCTACAATGAGCAGTTCTTC. This codes for CASSSKREGPSYNEQFF.

The chain couples TRBV20-1 to TRBJ2-1, with D maybe TRBD2 (5 bases). Between the trimmed V and J ends, which lost 3 bases and 2 bases, there was a span of 20 bases. This CDR3 is built from 17 residues. The germline CDR1 and CDR2 sequences are DFQATT and SNEGSKA (reference sequence). CDR3 protein: CSASGMEARKPYNEQFF. The CDR3 DNA sequence: TGCAGTGCTAGTGGAATGGAGGCCAGGAAGCCCTACAATGAGCAGTTCTTC.

The J gene is TRBJ2-7, the V gene TRBV27; D is undetermined. The CDR3 consists of 15 residues. V dropped 2 bases and J dropped 0 bases, with 11 bases sitting between them. The germline gives CDR1 MNHEY, CDR2 SMNVEV (reference sequence). CDR3 protein: CASSLGSRVSYEQYF. Here the CDR3 DNA reads TGTGCCAGCAGTTTAGGAAGTCGGGTCTCCTACGAGCAGTACTTC.

The chain recombines TRBV30 with TRBJ2-5, with TRBD2 matching 10 bases. The germline CDR1 and CDR2 sequences are GTSNPN and SVGIG (reference sequence). The CDR3 consists of 15 residues. V was pared by 2 bases and J by 2 bases, with 5 bases of the junction left unmatched. The CDR3 spells CAWSHGTSEQETQYF. CDR3 DNA: TGTGCCTGGAGTCACGGGACTAGCGAACAAGAGACCCAGTACTTC.

This sequence joins TRBV28 and TRBJ1-4, with D unclear. This CDR3 comprises 14 residues. V dropped 3 bases and J dropped 0 bases, with 5 bases sitting between them. Germline V gene lookup returns CDR1 MDHEN and CDR2 SYDVKM. The CDR3 DNA follows: TGTGCCAGCAGTTTCCGAGCAACTAATGAAAAACTGTTTTTT. Protein: CASSFRATNEKLFF.

This chain joins TRBV27 and TRBJ1-2, with 9 nucleotides matching TRBD1. This CDR3 is 15 amino acids long. Germline CDR1 reads MNHEY; CDR2 reads SMNVEV (reference sequence). The V gene end was trimmed by 5 bases and the J gene end by 4 bases; junction bases not matched to a gene: 8. The chain's CDR3 is CASSINRGLFYGYTF. The CDR3 DNA sequence: TGTGCCAGCAGTATAAACAGGGGGCTTTTCTATGGCTACACCTTC.

The V call is TRBV14, the J call TRBJ1-1; the match to TRBD1 covers 9 bases. J was trimmed by 4 bases and V by 5 bases; bases with no gene match: 5. Germline V lookup: CDR1 SGHDN, CDR2 FVKESK. This CDR3 comprises 14 residues. This chain's CDR3 is CASSAQTGGTEAFF. The CDR3 nucleotides read TGTGCCAGCAGCGCACAGACAGGGGGCACTGAAGCTTTCTTT.

The chain joins TRBV7-9 to TRBJ2-7; weak D call: TRBD2 (7 bases). This CDR3 contains 14 residues. Per germline, CDR1 SEHNR and CDR2 FQNEAQ (reference sequence). V gave up 5 bases and J gave up 2 bases, with 13 bases separating them. The DNA of the CDR3 is TGTGCCAGCAGCCTAGACGGGGGGCCCTACGAGCAGTACTTC. Translating gives CASSLDGGPYEQYF. The variable domain in full, with the rest retrieved from reference TRBV7-9 and TRBJ2-7, is DTGVSQNPRHKITKRGQNVTFRCDPISEHNRLYWYRQTLGQGPEFLTYFQNEAQLEKSRLLSDRFSAERPKGSFSTLEIQRTEQGDSAMYLCASSLDGGPYEQYFGPGTRLTVT.

V and J are TRBV24-1 and TRBJ1-5; D call uncertain. CDR1 and CDR2 (germline): KGHDR, SFDVKD. V was clipped by 0 bases and J by 10 bases, with 6 bases between them. This CDR3 comprises 12 residues. CDR3 in amino acids: CATSDLLGPQHF. The CDR3 DNA follows: TGTGCCACCAGTGATTTGCTGGGCCCCCAGCATTTT.

V gene TRBV19 combines with J gene TRBJ1-2; 8 bases align to TRBD1. The CDR3 consists of 12 residues. CDR1 is LNHDA and CDR2 is SQIVND in the germline V gene (reference sequence). Trimming took 7 bases from V and 5 from J; bases not matched to a gene: 3. In nucleotides, the CDR3 is TGTGCCAGTATGGGACAGGATTATGGCTACACCTTC. Amino acid sequence: CASMGQDYGYTF.

The chain has TRBV19 and TRBJ2-7, with 12 bases lining up with TRBD1. Trimming cost V 3 bases and J 3 bases; bases outside gene matches: 6. This CDR3 has 16 amino acids. The germline V gene has CDR1 LNHDA and CDR2 SQIVND (reference sequence). The CDR3 here is CASSIAGTGGVYEQYF. The CDR3, as DNA: TGTGCCAGTAGTATTGCGGGGACAGGGGGCGTCTACGAGCAGTACTTC.

The genes are TRBV7-8 and TRBJ1-6, with 8 bases matching TRBD1. Trimming cost V 1 base and J 11 bases; bases outside gene matches: 16. The CDR3 runs to 18 residues. The germline V gene encodes CDR1 SGHVS and CDR2 FQNEAQ. The CDR3 region is CASSLEAPRTGTSPPLHF. As DNA, the CDR3 is TGTGCCAGCAGCTTAGAGGCCCCTCGGACAGGGACCTCTCCACCCCTCCACTTT. The variable domain in full, with the rest retrieved from reference TRBV7-8 and TRBJ1-6, is GAGVSQSPRYKVAKRGQDVALRCDPISGHVSLFWYQQALGQGPEFLTYFQNEAQLDKSGLPSDRFFAERPEGSVSTLKIQRTQQEDSAVYLCASSLEAPRTGTSPPLHFGNGTRLTVT.

The genes are TRBV2 and TRBJ2-6, with TRBD1 matching over 8 bases. This CDR3 spans 16 amino acids. V gave up 3 bases and J gave up 2 bases; unmatched junction bases: 3. Germline loops: CDR1 SNHLY, CDR2 FYNNEI. The CDR3 DNA is TGTGCCAGCAGTGAGGTCAGGGGGCCTGGGGCCAACGTCCTGACTTTC. Its protein is CASSEVRGPGANVLTF.

V is TRBV19 and J is TRBJ1-1; possibly TRBD1 for D (5 bases). The CDR3 is made up of 15 amino acids. Germline values: CDR1 LNHDA, CDR2 SQIVND (reference sequence). Trimming left V 9 bases short and J 0 bases short, with 17 bases between. DNA for the CDR3: TGTGCCAGCCACCGGGGGGGGGTTATGAACACTGAAGCTTTCTTT. Its translation is CASHRGGVMNTEAFF.

In its sample, this clone was seen once. V gene TRBV30 combines with J gene TRBJ1-6; D may be TRBD1 (6 bases). CDR3 length: 14 amino acids. From germline, CDR1 is GTSNPN and CDR2 SVGIG (reference sequence). Deletions cut 2 bases from V and 7 bases from J, with 12 bases between. CDR3 amino acids: CAWSSGGANSPLHF. The CDR3 bases are TGTGCCTGGAGTAGTGGGGGGGCCAATTCACCCCTCCACTTT. Variable domain in full (rest from reference TRBV30 and TRBJ1-6): SQTIHQWPATLVQPVGSPLSLECTVEGTSNPNLYWYRQAAGRGLQLLFYSVGIGQISSEVPQNLSASRPQDRQFILSSKKLLLSDSGFYLCAWSSGGANSPLHFGNGTRLTVT.

This clone was detected once. CDR3 DNA: TGTGCCAGTAGATCCCCGACAGGGTACAATGAGCAGTTCTTC. It is translated as CASRSPTGYNEQFF. The rearrangement links TRBV19 to TRBJ2-1; 7 bases match TRBD1. This CDR3 contains 14 residues. In germline, CDR1 is LNHDA, CDR2 SQIVND (reference sequence). V shed 6 bases, J shed 4 bases, and the junction held 6 bases outside the gene matches. Supplemented by reference TRBV19 and TRBJ2-1, the full variable domain reads DGGITQSPKYLFRKEGQNVTLSCEQNLNHDAMYWYRQDPGQGLRLIYYSQIVNDFQKGDIAEGYSVSREKKESFPLTVTSAQKNPTAFYLCASRSPTGYNEQFFGPGTRLTVL.

The table lists this clone with a few counts. The rearrangement links TRBV10-3 to TRBJ1-5, with D unresolved. V gave up 2 bases and J gave up 1 base, with 9 bases separating them. Germline assignment: CDR1 ENHRY and CDR2 SYGVKD. The CDR3 contains 15 residues. The CDR3 DNA sequence: TGTGCCATCAGTGAGCGGGGTGAGAGCAATCAGCCCCAGCATTTT. Its translation: CAISERGESNQPQHF.

The V and J genes are TRBV6-5 and TRBJ1-1; no clear D. The length of the CDR3 is 12 residues. V was trimmed by 7 bases and J by 1 base, leaving 7 bases between them. Germline V gene lookup returns CDR1 MNHEY and CDR2 SVGAGI. Here the CDR3 reads CASNPGNTEAFF. The DNA of the CDR3 is TGTGCCAGCAATCCGGGGAACACTGAAGCTTTCTTT.

This clone has just a few counts. The chain links TRBV24-1 to TRBJ2-7; maybe TRBD1 (6 bases). The germline V gene encodes CDR1 KGHDR and CDR2 SFDVKD. V was clipped by 6 bases and J by 3 bases, with 17 bases between them. This CDR3 spans 15 amino acids. The CDR3, as DNA: TGTGCCACCAGTCGCCCAGGGGATAAAGACTACGAGCAGTACTTC. It codes for CATSRPGDKDYEQYF.

The chain employs TRBV9 and TRBJ2-1; the match to TRBD2 covers 13 bases. J gave up 0 bases and V 0 bases, and 9 bases lay outside the gene matches. The CDR3 consists of 20 residues. Germline CDR1 reads SGDLS; CDR2 reads YYNGEE. The CDR3 reads CASSVGPRLAGGSSYNEQFF. As DNA, the CDR3 is TGTGCCAGCAGCGTAGGCCCGAGACTAGCGGGAGGTAGCTCCTACAATGAGCAGTTCTTC.

CDR3 amino acids: CASSLGQSNTEAFF. CDR3 coding DNA: TGTGCCAGCAGCTTAGGACAGTCTAACACTGAAGCTTTCTTT. The V gene is TRBV5-4, the J gene TRBJ1-1, with D possibly matching TRBD1 (6 bases). This CDR3 is 14 amino acids long. V dropped 2 bases and J dropped 2 bases, with 10 bases sitting between them. The germline V gene encodes CDR1 SGHNT and CDR2 YYREEE (reference sequence).

This chain joins TRBV11-2 and TRBJ2-3; no firm D call. The CDR3 is 15 residues long. Per germline, CDR1 SGHAT and CDR2 FQNNGV. Trimming left V 1 base short and J 2 bases short, with 10 bases between. The CDR3 region is CASSLVDFNTDTQYF. CDR3 bases: TGTGCCAGCAGCTTAGTAGACTTTAACACAGATACGCAGTATTTT.

V is TRBV5-1 and J is TRBJ1-1; TRBD1 aligns across 8 bases. The CDR3 spans 14 residues. The germline V gene encodes CDR1 SGHRS and CDR2 YFSETQ. The trim removed 2 bases at V and 3 bases at J, leaving 3 bases unmatched. CDR3 sequence: CASSLPQGDTEAFF. CDR3 nucleotides: TGCGCCAGCAGCTTACCACAGGGGGACACTGAAGCTTTCTTT.

The V and J genes are TRBV27 and TRBJ2-1; D is possibly TRBD2 (5 bases). The CDR3 has 17 residues. Germline lookup yields CDR1 MNHEY and CDR2 SMNVEV (reference sequence). Trimming removed 0 bases at V and 10 bases at J, with 22 bases between. The CDR3 sequence is CASSLSRTQFGLLEQFF. The CDR3 DNA reads TGTGCCAGCAGTTTATCCCGGACTCAATTTGGGTTGTTGGAGCAGTTCTTC.